This is a list of T cell receptor beta chains from one sample in a study of CD8+ T cells in alopecia areata. Measured with immunoSEQ multiplex PCR; TCRdb has only the in-frame clones, and not every one. This table has around 200,000 clones, about 55% appearing once. The sequences come from CD8+ T cells sorted from blood, collected at week 24, from a patient treated with tofacitinib. The receptor set was obtained from a human donor with alopecia areata. Each CDR3 is given with its conserved first and last residue. The D gene is left open where the match is weak. Only part of the rows carry a size: once, few, many, or a class if the clone is expanded.

J: TRBJ2-1; D: TRBD1; size: few; length: 15; V: TRBV30; DNA: TGTGCCTGGAGCCTTGGGGACAGCAGATACAATGAGCAGTTCTTC; CDR3: CAWSLGDSRYNEQFF
J: TRBJ1-2; D: .; size: few; length: 16; V: TRBV7-2; DNA: TGTGCCAGCAGCTTAGCGCTAGGCGACAGGCTCTATGGCTACACCTTC; CDR3: CASSLALGDRLYGYTF
J: TRBJ1-2; D: TRBD1; size: few; length: 13; V: TRBV30; DNA: TGTGCCTGGAGTGGCGGCAGGGGGGATGGCTACACCTTC; CDR3: CAWSGGRGDGYTF
J: TRBJ2-3; D: .; size: .; length: 15; V: TRBV7-2; DNA: TGTGCCAGCAGCTTAGAGTCGGGTAGCACAGATACGCAGTATTTT; CDR3: CASSLESGSTDTQYF
J: TRBJ2-5; D: .; size: .; length: 14; V: TRBV29-1; DNA: TGCAGCGTTGAGTACCGGGGGGCGGGTGAGACCCAGTACTTC; CDR3: CSVEYRGAGETQYF
J: TRBJ2-1; D: .; size: .; length: 12; V: TRBV7-9; DNA: TGTGCCAGCAGGAGGGGGTCGAATGAGCAGTTCTTC; CDR3: CASRRGSNEQFF
J: TRBJ2-3; D: TRBD2; size: few; length: 16; V: TRBV19; DNA: TGTGCCTCAAGGGAGACTAGCGGGGGATTCAGCGATACGCAGTATTTT; CDR3: CASRETSGGFSDTQYF
J: TRBJ1-5; D: .; size: .; length: 16; V: TRBV13; DNA: TGTGCCAGCACCTATCGGGGGAGTGGTAGCAATCAGCCCCAGCATTTT; CDR3: CASTYRGSGSNQPQHF
J: TRBJ1-1; D: TRBD1; size: .; length: 14; V: TRBV4-3; DNA: TGCGCCAGCAGTCGACAGGGAGAGAACACTGAAGCTTTCTTT; CDR3: CASSRQGENTEAFF
J: TRBJ2-3; D: .; size: few; length: 15; V: TRBV6-5; DNA: TGTGCCAGCAGTTACTCATCGGGCCGCACAGATACGCAGTATTTT; CDR3: CASSYSSGRTDTQYF
J: TRBJ2-1; D: TRBD2; size: .; length: 15; V: TRBV7-9; DNA: TGTGCCAGCAGCCTAGGAGCGGGGGTCTACAATGAGCAGTTCTTC; CDR3: CASSLGAGVYNEQFF
J: TRBJ2-7; D: TRBD1; size: .; length: 14; V: TRBV27; DNA: TGTGCCAGCAGACCCGGACAGGGTTGGTACGAGCAGTACTTC; CDR3: CASRPGQGWYEQYF
J: TRBJ1-2; D: .; size: .; length: 13; V: TRBV29-1; DNA: TGCAGCGTTGGAACGGGGGAGGACTATGGCTACACCTTC; CDR3: CSVGTGEDYGYTF
J: TRBJ1-4; D: .; size: .; length: 16; V: TRBV29-1; DNA: TGCAGCGTCCCGATGGGTTCGGGCAGTGGCGGTGAAAAACTGTTTTTT; CDR3: CSVPMGSGSGGEKLFF
J: TRBJ1-2; D: .; size: once; length: 11; V: TRBV19; DNA: TGTGCCGGACGGGTCTCGGATGGCTACACCTTC; CDR3: CAGRVSDGYTF
J: TRBJ2-5; D: .; size: .; length: 15; V: TRBV27; DNA: TGTGCCAGCAGTTTATCCCCTGGAATGAAAGAGACCCAGTACTTC; CDR3: CASSLSPGMKETQYF
J: TRBJ2-7; D: .; size: .; length: 14; V: TRBV30; DNA: TGTGCCTGGAGTGCAGGGGACGGAACCTACGAGCAGTACTTC; CDR3: CAWSAGDGTYEQYF
J: TRBJ2-1; D: .; size: few; length: 15; V: TRBV11-2; DNA: TGTGCCAGCAGCTCGGTCGTTCAAGGCTACAATGAGCAGTTCTTC; CDR3: CASSSVVQGYNEQFF
J: TRBJ1-1; D: .; size: few; length: 10; V: TRBV29-1; DNA: TGCAGCGGGTCGAACACTGAAGCTTTCTTT; CDR3: CSGSNTEAFF
J: TRBJ1-6; D: .; size: .; length: 14; V: TRBV6-5; DNA: TGTGCCAGCAAGCCGACAGGACTCAATTCACCCCTCCACTTT; CDR3: CASKPTGLNSPLHF
J: TRBJ2-3; D: TRBD1; size: .; length: 19; V: TRBV27; DNA: TGTGCCAGCAGTTTACGCGGGACAGGGGGCGAAGTTGGCACAGATACGCAGTATTTT; CDR3: CASSLRGTGGEVGTDTQYF
J: TRBJ2-7; D: .; size: .; length: 13; V: TRBV27; DNA: TGTGCCAGCAGACCCCGATCCTCCTTCGAGCAGTACTTC; CDR3: CASRPRSSFEQYF
J: TRBJ1-1; D: .; size: .; length: 13; V: TRBV10-2; DNA: TGCGCCAGCAGTGGAAATGGGAACACTGAAGCTTTCTTT; CDR3: CASSGNGNTEAFF
J: TRBJ1-2; D: .; size: .; length: 16; V: TRBV10-3; DNA: TGTGCCATCAGTGAGTCGAAGGAGGGTTATAACTATGGCTACACCTTC; CDR3: CAISESKEGYNYGYTF
J: TRBJ2-7; D: .; size: few; length: 10; V: TRBV29-1; DNA: TGCAGCGCACAGGTTGACAAGCAGTACTTC; CDR3: CSAQVDKQYF
J: TRBJ2-4; D: .; size: .; length: 12; V: TRBV12-5; DNA: TGTGCTAGTGGTCTATCCAAAAACATTCAGTACTTC; CDR3: CASGLSKNIQYF
J: TRBJ1-2; D: .; size: .; length: 10; V: TRBV2; DNA: TGTGCCAGCAGACAGGGAAGGGACACCTTC; CDR3: CASRQGRDTF
J: TRBJ1-2; D: .; size: .; length: 16; V: TRBV4-2; DNA: TGTGCCAGCAGCCAAGAGTCCGCCCTGAGGCTGGATGGCTACACCTTC; CDR3: CASSQESALRLDGYTF
J: TRBJ1-1; D: .; size: .; length: 13; V: TRBV6-6; DNA: TGTGCCAGCAGTGTGGGGCCTTCCCCTGAAGCTTTCTTT; CDR3: CASSVGPSPEAFF
J: TRBJ2-1; D: TRBD2; size: .; length: 18; V: TRBV30; DNA: TGTGCCTGGAGTGTAGGCGATTGGACTAGCGGCGCCTACAATGAGCAGTTCTTC; CDR3: CAWSVGDWTSGAYNEQFF
J: TRBJ1-5; D: .; size: .; length: 13; V: TRBV27; DNA: TGTGCCAGCAGTCACAATAGCAATCAGCCCCAGCATTTT; CDR3: CASSHNSNQPQHF
J: TRBJ1-2; D: .; size: .; length: 12; V: TRBV30; DNA: TGTGCCTGGAGTGGACAGGACTATGGCTACACCTTC; CDR3: CAWSGQDYGYTF